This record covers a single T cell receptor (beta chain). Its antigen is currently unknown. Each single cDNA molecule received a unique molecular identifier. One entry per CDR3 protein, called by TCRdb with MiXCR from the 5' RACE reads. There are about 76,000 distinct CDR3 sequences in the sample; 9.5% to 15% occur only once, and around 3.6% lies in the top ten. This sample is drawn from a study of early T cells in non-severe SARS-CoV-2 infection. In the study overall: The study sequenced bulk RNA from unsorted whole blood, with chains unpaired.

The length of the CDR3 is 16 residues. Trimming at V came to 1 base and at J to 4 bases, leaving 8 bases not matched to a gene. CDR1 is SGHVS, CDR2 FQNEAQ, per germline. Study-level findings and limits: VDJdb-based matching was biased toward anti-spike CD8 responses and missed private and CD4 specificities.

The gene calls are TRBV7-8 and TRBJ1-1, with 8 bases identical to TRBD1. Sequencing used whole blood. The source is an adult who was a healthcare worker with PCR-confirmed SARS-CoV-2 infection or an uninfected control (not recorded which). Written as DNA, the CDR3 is TGTGCCAGCAGCTTAGTAAGGCCAGGGGGCTTCACTGAAGCTTTCTTT. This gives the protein CASSLVRPGGFTEAFF.